This entry is about one TCR beta chain. Its antigen target is currently unknown. No base qualities exist here, and no much larger clone lies one base off it. V lost 1 base and J lost 8 bases, and the count of bases not matched to a germline gene is 2. CDR1 and CDR2 (LNHNV, YYDKDF) derive from the germline V gene (reference sequence). The CDR3 runs 15 residues from the cysteine to the phenylalanine. Just the 45-base CDR3 DNA is kept, in frame starting at base 1. The data belong to a study of cytomegalovirus exposure and HLA in healthy donors (dated 2017 in TCRdb). Describing the broader study: An earlier analysis of roughly 610 of the donors reported about 300 Gb of sequence data and 90 million to 120 million unique TCR beta sequences obtained from about 179 million T cells. In the later analysis, no new phenotypic data were used to find candidate immune exposures; instead, reliance was placed on TCR beta sequences and their occurrence across donors. An earlier analysis of 587 of the donors applied high-throughput TCR beta sequencing to assess whether each TCR beta V gene segment acted as functional or pseudogenic. The study aimed to test whether signatures of past pathogen exposure could be identified by cataloging public T cell receptors. The genetic ancestry cluster associated with self-reported Caucasian donors included over 80% of the roughly 410 genotyped donors. Donor age, sex, ethnicity and CMV serostatus were compiled alongside the repertoire data. In a later analysis, previously published TCR beta repertoires from 666 donors were re-analyzed and high-resolution HLA genotyping was added so that TCR occurrence patterns could be studied. Among approximately 370 genotyped donors of the cohort, an average of roughly 230,000 unique TCR beta nucleotide sequences was sequenced per donor, of which about 19% were non-productive. Typing coverage varied by locus: roughly 620-630 donors for A, B, C, DRB1 and DQB1; approximately 560 for DQA1; around 570 for DPA1; 450 to 480 for DPB1. An early release that covered several hundred HLA-typed donors contained about 290 gigabases of sequencing data and around 85 million unique TCR sequences. A later genetic analysis took genome-wide SNP genotypes for about 65% of the 666 donors and used that subset as a discovery cohort. To predict cytomegalovirus infection status, the study combined high-throughput TCR immunosequencing, statistical association of individual TCRs with disease status, and machine learning. The study profiled the T cell repertoires of more than 500 subjects by immunosequencing and related them to cytomegalovirus serostatus. All discovery cohort repertoires had been generated using a single sequencing platform. Class I and class II HLA loci were covered by the typing at four-digit resolution. About five DR-DQ haplotypes were handled as single units for association and clustering because linkage in the cohort was strong. Along with the approximately 650-subject first cohort, a separate validation cohort of over a hundred different subjects was used.

What the work shows at the level of the full study, not this receptor alone: A further reported finding was that TCR beta sequences accurately predicted the HLA-A and HLA-B alleles for most subjects in the first cohort. Some 15 rarely observed V segments, including chromosome 9 orphons, were excluded from the earlier analysis of approximately 500 of the donors because counts were too low. A later analysis found that HLA-associated TCR beta chains were more clonally expanded and had lower generation probabilities than equally common non-associated chains. Because some donors lacked HLA typing at each locus, the association tests relied only on the typed subset. An earlier analysis of approximately 540 of the donors showed that most TCR beta V segments appeared in productive rearrangements either about 87% or about 30% of the time, which broadly matched IMGT annotations. Some IMGT-functional V segments, including TRBV6-2 and TRBV6-3, could not be told apart with the 87-base-pair reads, so those segments were excluded. Three of the identified cytomegalovirus-associated TCR beta chains were confirmed in vitro to be specific for cytomegalovirus antigens. In the study, 150 to 200 TCR beta chains were listed as associated with cytomegalovirus. Most CMV-associated TCR beta chains appeared to be HLA-restricted in a later analysis, and the HLA associations seemed to be driven largely by CMV exposure. CMV serostatus was the only immune exposure information available for the cohort. Compared with the approximately 700-donor mean, donors in an Asian-associated ancestry cluster had fewer N-insertions in productive TCRs, according to a later genetic analysis. A cluster of highly shared sequence variants was judged likely to represent a technical artifact of the sequencing pipeline. The classifier was reported to diagnose cytomegalovirus status with high specificity and sensitivity in both the original cohort and the validation cohort. A later analysis associated about 17,000 TCR beta sequences with specific HLA alleles at a false discovery rate of 0.05. Linkage disequilibrium might explain the correlated functional status among segregating V segments, but an unknown experimental factor could not be ruled out. Presence/absence analyses assumed roughly uniform sequencing depth across donors, an assumption that may not hold. It was suggested by the authors that the approach could potentially be generalized to other disease states and immunological phenotypes. In this cohort, only TCR beta chains were sequenced, and detectable features were limited by the absence of alpha or paired-chain data. According to a later analysis, parvovirus B19, influenza, CMV and Epstein-Barr virus appeared linked to several top co-occurrence clusters. In a later genetic analysis, a missense DCLRE1C variant was associated with V-gene and J-gene trimming of TCR beta chains, and the association was replicated in an independent cohort. A later analysis found that TCR association rates varied across HLA loci, with DRB1 alleles showing the most associated TCRs and HLA-C alleles the fewest. Across donors, most TCR sequences were observed very rarely, whereas some public TCRs were present in many individuals. When HLA alleles, especially DR and DQ, strongly co-occurred, attributing TCR associations to individual alleles was difficult.

Receptors were amplified or captured by the immunoSEQ multiplex PCR assay. For the multiplex PCR, a mixture combining 60 forward primers for TCR Vbeta segments and 13 reverse primers for TCR Jbeta segments was used. Amplification of the CDR3 region of rearranged TCR beta genes was performed with a multiplex PCR assay on genomic DNA. On the Illumina HiSeq System, the amplified TCR beta libraries were sequenced as 87-base-pair reads. As for how the authors treated the data: In a later analysis, around 80 million unique TCR beta chains were counted across the approximately 620 repertoires, and approximately 11 million of these chains were shared by at least two donors. A nearest-neighbor algorithm error-corrected the raw reads and collapsed the reads into unique sequences, merging closely related sequences to remove PCR and sequencing errors. To assign V, D and J gene segments, CDR3 sequences were aligned to IMGT reference sequences. For a sequence to be retained, at least a six-nucleotide match to both a V gene segment and a J gene segment was required. Rearrangements were called productive when the CDR3 lacked stop codons and stayed in frame with V and J; all others were non-productive. CDR3 was defined by IMGT convention, running from the second conserved V-encoded cysteine to the conserved J-encoded phenylalanine. In an earlier analysis of approximately 500 of the donors, sequences lacking an unambiguous match to a single V gene segment were excluded. An earlier analysis of a few hundred of the donors classified V segments as functional when productive rearrangements were above 56.7% and as segregating when the standard deviation between donors was above 5%. A statistical classification framework was built to diagnose cytomegalovirus status from the catalog of TCR beta chain sequences. In a later analysis, TCR nucleotide sequences were compared against IMGT/GENE-DB human TR gene sequences so that V and J genes could be assigned. The TCRdist pipeline was used in a later analysis to assign CDR3 sequences and most-parsimonious VDJ recombination scenarios. In a later analysis, each TCR beta chain was defined by its CDR3 amino acid sequence together with its V-gene family, and reads without a unique V-gene family were excluded. To address suspected cross-contamination and a sequencing artifact, a later analysis removed over 500 highly shared, low-generation-probability nucleotide sequences. For each public chain, a later analysis derived a clonal expansion index from normalized ranks of inferred template counts within each repertoire. In a later analysis, generation probabilities were computed with a VDJ recombination model fitted to out-of-frame rearrangements, and the resulting probabilities were checked against IGoR. In a later analysis, TCR-TCR, TCR-HLA and TCR-CMV co-occurrence was scored with hypergeometric tests, and a repertoire-size bias correction was applied to TCR pairs. In a later analysis, false discovery rates were estimated by permuting HLA or CMV assignments 20 times. In a later analysis, co-occurring TCRs were grouped using DBSCAN, and TCRdist sequence similarity was added for clustering within HLA-allele-positive subsets. Co-occurrence clustering excluded repertoires with fewer than 30,000 or more than 120,000 public chains, plus five with anomalous nucleotide sharing. The table was pulled from immuneACCESS by TCRdb, which kept in-frame rearrangements only. Such tables lose some clones; where checked, under half of the loss comes from unresolved V genes, and the rest has no known cause. That table supplies the V and J calls and clone size; D and trimming were determined from the DNA. The sample profile shows around 99,000 clones; around four fifths of them were found once. Of the sample, about 7.7% falls within the top ten clones.

In total, approximately 690 healthy bone marrow donors made up the cohort. At the time of sampling, every cohort member was nominally healthy, though immune exposures that went unrecorded were likely present. The donor tested CMV seropositive and was one of the 289 seropositive cohort members. A peripheral blood sample was provided by each donor, and peripheral blood mononuclear cells were used for TCR beta sequencing. Genomic DNA extraction from the blood cell samples was performed with the Qiagen DNeasy Blood Extraction Kit. The sequence derives from a woman in her forties or fifties in good health and CMV-seropositive. The chain couples TRBV15 to TRBJ2-1, with 13 bases aligning to TRBD2. Sequenced material: PBMCs. The DNA is as follows: TGTGCCACCAGCAGAGGGACTAGCGGGAGCTATGAGCAGTTCTTC. The resulting protein is CATSRGTSGSYEQFF. Extended through the reference TRBV15 and TRBJ2-1 proteins, this CDR3 yields the full variable domain: DAMVIQNPRYQVTQFGKPVTLSCSQTLNHNVMYWYQQKSSQAPKLLFHYYDKDFNNEADTPDNFQSRRPNTSFCFLDIRSPGLGDTAMYLCATSRGTSGSYEQFFGPGTRLTVL.